This TCR beta chain was captured by sequencing in a study of T-cell reconstitution after alpha-beta-depleted transplantation in children (dated by TCRdb to about 2016). General notes on the study: Using TCR repertoire profiling, the study followed T-cell immune reconstitution in a quantitative way in children after TCRalphabeta/CD19-depleted allogeneic hematopoietic cell transplantation.

Libraries were made using PCR. The sequencer listed for this sample is Illumina HiSeq 2500. TCR library preparation used molecular barcoding, with unique molecular identifiers applied to normalize quantification of the TCRbeta repertoire. The raw public reads went through TCRdb reprocessing: fastp at Q25, MiXCR clone calling, in-frame beta chains kept. Duplicate CDR3 protein sequences are folded into a single record with the most common DNA and genes. This sample holds around 960,000 distinct CDR3 sequences; less than 30% were observed only once. The ten largest clones represent about 28% of the sample. The germline V gene provides CDR1 SGHTA and CDR2 FQGNSA. Trimming leaves V shorter by 5 bases and J shorter by 1 base, with the junction holding 5 bases beyond the gene matches. Its CDR3 holds 15 amino acids, cysteine through phenylalanine. Only the CDR3 part of the read is kept: 45 bases, read in frame from the first base.

Paper-wide results and their limitations: In some patients, the high TCRbeta diversity seen at day 60 was put down to recipient T cells and intrathymic progenitors that had survived conditioning. The apparently early alphabetaT-cell count recovery about two months after transplant was reportedly dependent on only several hundred rapidly expanded clones derived from non-depleted graft cells. Hyperexpanded clone frequencies declined over subsequent months; after one year, T-cell counts and TCRbeta diversity were mostly attributed to newly produced T cells.

Details on this clonotype: Its antigen is unknown. Within one base of it there is no much larger clone, and no base qualities were kept.

The sample's treatment or condition, from its label and the paper: allogeneic hematopoietic cell transplantation with graft depleted of TCRalphabeta T cells and CD19 B cells. The transplant recipients were children given TCRalphabeta/CD19-depleted allogeneic hematopoietic cell grafts. The clonotype comes from a boy younger than two who had a stem cell transplant for SCID, so the T cells may come from the graft donor. Sequencing was performed on PBMCs, mostly from graft donor cells, taken 360 days after TCRalphabeta/CD19-depleted stem cell transplant. Here the chain combines TRBV7-2 and TRBJ2-1, with 7 bases matching TRBD2. CDR3 region: CASSPAGLSYNEQFF. The nucleotide sequence is given as TGTGCCAGCAGCCCAGCGGGGTTATCCTACAATGAGCAGTTCTTC.